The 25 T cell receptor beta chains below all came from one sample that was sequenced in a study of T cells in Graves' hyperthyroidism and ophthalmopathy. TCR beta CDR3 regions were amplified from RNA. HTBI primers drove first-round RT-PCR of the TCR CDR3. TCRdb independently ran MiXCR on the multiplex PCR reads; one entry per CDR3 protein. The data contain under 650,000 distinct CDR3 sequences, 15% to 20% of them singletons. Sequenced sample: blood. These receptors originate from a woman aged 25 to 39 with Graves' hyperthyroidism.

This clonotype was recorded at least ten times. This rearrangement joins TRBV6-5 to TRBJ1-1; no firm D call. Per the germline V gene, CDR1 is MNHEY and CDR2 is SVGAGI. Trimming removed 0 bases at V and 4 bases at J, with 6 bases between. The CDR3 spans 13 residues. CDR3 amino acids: CASSYSTGTEAFF. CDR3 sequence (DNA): TGTGCCAGCAGTTACTCCACCGGCACTGAAGCTTTCTTT.

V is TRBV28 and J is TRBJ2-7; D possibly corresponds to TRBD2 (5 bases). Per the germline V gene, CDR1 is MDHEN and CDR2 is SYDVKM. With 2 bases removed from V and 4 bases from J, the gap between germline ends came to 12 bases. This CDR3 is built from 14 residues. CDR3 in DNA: TGTGCCAGCAGTTTACCCCGGGGTGGGTACGAGCAGTACTTC. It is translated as CASSLPRGGYEQYF.

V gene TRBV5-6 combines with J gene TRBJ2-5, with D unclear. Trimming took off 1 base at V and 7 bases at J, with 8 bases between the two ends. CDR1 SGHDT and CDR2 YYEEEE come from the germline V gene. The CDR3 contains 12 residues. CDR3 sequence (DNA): TGTGCCAGCAGCTTGTGGGGATCGACCCAGTACTTC. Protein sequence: CASSLWGSTQYF.

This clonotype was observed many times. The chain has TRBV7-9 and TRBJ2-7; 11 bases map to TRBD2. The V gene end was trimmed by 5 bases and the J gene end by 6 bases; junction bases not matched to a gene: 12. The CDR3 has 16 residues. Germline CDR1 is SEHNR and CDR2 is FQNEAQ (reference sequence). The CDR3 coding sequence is TGTGCCAGCAGCCCCCTCAGCGGACTAGCGGGCGGCGAGCAGTACTTC. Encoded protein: CASSPLSGLAGGEQYF.

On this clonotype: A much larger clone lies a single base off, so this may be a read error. The CDR3 region is CASRVAGGQETQYF. The CDR3 DNA follows: TGTGCCAGCAGAGTAGCGGGAGGACAAGAGACCCAGTACTTC. V is TRBV12-3 or TRBV12-4 and J is TRBJ2-5; 10 nucleotides agree with TRBD2. The ends lost 6 bases at V and 2 bases at J; junction bases unmatched: 3. The CDR3 extends over 14 amino acids.

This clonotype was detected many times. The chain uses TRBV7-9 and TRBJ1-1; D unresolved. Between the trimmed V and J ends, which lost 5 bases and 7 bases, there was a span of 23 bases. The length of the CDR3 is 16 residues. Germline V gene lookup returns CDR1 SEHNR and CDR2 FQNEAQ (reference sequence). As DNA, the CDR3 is TGTGCCAGCAGCGTAGTAAGGACGGGAGTGATGGTTGAAGCTTTCTTT. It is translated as CASSVVRTGVMVEAFF.

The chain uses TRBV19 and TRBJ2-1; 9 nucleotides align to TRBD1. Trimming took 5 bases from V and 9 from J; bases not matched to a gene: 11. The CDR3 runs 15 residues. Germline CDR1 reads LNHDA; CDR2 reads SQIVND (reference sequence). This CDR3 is CASSPGTGFGVEQFF. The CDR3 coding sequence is TGTGCCAGTAGTCCCGGGACAGGGTTCGGCGTTGAGCAGTTCTTC.

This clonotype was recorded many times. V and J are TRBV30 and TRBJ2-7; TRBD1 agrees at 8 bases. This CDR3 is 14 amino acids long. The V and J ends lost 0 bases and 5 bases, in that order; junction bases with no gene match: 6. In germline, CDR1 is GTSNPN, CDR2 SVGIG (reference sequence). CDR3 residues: CAWSVLGQGDEQYF. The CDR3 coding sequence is TGTGCCTGGAGTGTACTTGGACAGGGCGACGAGCAGTACTTC. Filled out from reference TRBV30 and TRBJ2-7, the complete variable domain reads SQTIHQWPATLVQPVGSPLSLECTVEGTSNPNLYWYRQAAGRGLQLLFYSVGIGQISSEVPQNLSASRPQDRQFILSSKKLLLSDSGFYLCAWSVLGQGDEQYFGPGTRLTVT.

The CDR3 DNA sequence: TGCAGTGCTAGAGATCCCTCGACAGGCGGCGAGCAGTTCTTC. This translates into CSARDPSTGGEQFF. This chain joins TRBV20-1 and TRBJ2-1, with a tentative D call TRBD1 (6 bases). Between the trimmed V and J ends, which lost 0 bases and 10 bases, there was a span of 16 bases. From germline, CDR1 is DFQATT and CDR2 SNEGSKA (reference sequence). The CDR3 consists of 14 residues.

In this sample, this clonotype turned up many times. CDR3 loop: CASSLRTSGFLSSYEQYF. Written as DNA, the CDR3 is TGTGCCAGCAGCTTAAGGACTAGCGGTTTTCTAAGCTCCTACGAGCAGTACTTC. This chain links TRBV7-2 with TRBJ2-7, with 10 bases aligning to TRBD2. V dropped 2 bases and J dropped 0; count of bases not matched to a gene: 10. This CDR3 has 18 amino acids. The germline gives CDR1 SGHTA, CDR2 FQGNSA.

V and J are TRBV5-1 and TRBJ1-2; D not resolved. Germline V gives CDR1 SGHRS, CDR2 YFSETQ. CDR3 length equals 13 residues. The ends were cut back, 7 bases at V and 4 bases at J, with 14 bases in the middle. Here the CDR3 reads CASGPDGPYGYTF. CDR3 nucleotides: TGCGCCAGCGGACCAGACGGTCCCTATGGCTACACCTTC.

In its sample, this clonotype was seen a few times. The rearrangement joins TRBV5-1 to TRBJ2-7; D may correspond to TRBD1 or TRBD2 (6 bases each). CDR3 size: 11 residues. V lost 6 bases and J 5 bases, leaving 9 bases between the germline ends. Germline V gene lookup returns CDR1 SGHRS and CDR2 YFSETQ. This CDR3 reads CASTEGDEQYF. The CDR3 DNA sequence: TGCGCCAGCACGGAGGGGGACGAGCAGTACTTC.

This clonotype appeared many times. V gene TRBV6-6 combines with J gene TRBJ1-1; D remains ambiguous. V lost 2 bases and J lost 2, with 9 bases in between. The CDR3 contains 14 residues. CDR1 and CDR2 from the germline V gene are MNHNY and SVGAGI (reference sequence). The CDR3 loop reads CASSYGQANTEAFF. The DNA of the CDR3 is TGTGCCAGCAGTTACGGGCAGGCCAACACTGAAGCTTTCTTT.

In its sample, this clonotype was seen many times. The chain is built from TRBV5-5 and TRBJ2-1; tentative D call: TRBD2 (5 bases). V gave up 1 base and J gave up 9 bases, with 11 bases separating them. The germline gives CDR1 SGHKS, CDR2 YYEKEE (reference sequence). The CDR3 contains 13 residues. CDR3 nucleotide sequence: TGTGCCAGCAGCTTGTGGCTAGCCAGTGAGCAGTTCTTC. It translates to CASSLWLASEQFF.

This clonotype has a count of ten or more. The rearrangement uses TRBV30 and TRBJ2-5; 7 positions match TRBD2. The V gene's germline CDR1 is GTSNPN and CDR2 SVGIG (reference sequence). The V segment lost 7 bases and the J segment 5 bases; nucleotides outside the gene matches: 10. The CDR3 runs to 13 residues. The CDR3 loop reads CASQLSGTETQYF. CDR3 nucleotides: TGTGCCTCCCAATTAAGCGGGACGGAGACCCAGTACTTC. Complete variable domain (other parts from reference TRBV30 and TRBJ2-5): SQTIHQWPATLVQPVGSPLSLECTVEGTSNPNLYWYRQAAGRGLQLLFYSVGIGQISSEVPQNLSASRPQDRQFILSSKKLLLSDSGFYLCASQLSGTETQYFGPGTRLLVL.

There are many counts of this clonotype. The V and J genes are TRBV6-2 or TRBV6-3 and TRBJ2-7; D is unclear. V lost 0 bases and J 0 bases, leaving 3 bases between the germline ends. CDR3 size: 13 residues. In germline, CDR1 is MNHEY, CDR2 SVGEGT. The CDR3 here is CASSYSDSYEQYF. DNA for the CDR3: TGTGCCAGCAGTTACTCGGACTCCTACGAGCAGTACTTC.

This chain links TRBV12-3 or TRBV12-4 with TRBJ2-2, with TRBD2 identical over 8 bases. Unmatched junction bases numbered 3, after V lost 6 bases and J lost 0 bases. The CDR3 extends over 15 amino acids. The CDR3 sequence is CASRTGGSNTGELFF. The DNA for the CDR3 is TGTGCCAGCAGGACGGGGGGGTCGAACACCGGGGAGCTGTTTTTT.

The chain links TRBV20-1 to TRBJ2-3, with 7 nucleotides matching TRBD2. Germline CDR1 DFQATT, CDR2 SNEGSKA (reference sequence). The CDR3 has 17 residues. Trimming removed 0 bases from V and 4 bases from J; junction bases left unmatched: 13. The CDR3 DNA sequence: TGCAGTGCTAGAGATCTGGCGGGAGCACGTCAGGCAGATACGCAGTATTTT. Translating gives CSARDLAGARQADTQYF.

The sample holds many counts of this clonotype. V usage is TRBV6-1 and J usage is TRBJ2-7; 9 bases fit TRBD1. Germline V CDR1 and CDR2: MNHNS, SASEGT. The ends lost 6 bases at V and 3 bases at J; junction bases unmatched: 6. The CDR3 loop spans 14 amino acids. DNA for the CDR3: TGTGCCAGCAGGCAGGACAGGGGAAACTACGAGCAGTACTTC. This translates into CASRQDRGNYEQYF.

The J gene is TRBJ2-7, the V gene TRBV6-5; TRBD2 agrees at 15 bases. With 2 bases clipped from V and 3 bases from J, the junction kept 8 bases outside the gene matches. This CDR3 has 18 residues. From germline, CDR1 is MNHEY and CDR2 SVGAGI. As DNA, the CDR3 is TGTGCCAGCAGTTACGGGTGGACTAGCGGGAGGGCCGTCTACGAGCAGTACTTC. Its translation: CASSYGWTSGRAVYEQYF.

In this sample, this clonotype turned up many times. This CDR3 is CASSYQPGSNYGYTF. For the CDR3, the DNA is TGTGCCAGCAGCTATCAGCCGGGTTCTAACTATGGCTACACCTTC. V is TRBV7-2 and J is TRBJ1-2; the D is unclear. CDR1 is SGHTA, CDR2 FQGNSA, per germline. CDR3 length: 15 residues. Trimming shortened V by 4 bases and J by 0 bases, and 12 bases separated the two germline ends.

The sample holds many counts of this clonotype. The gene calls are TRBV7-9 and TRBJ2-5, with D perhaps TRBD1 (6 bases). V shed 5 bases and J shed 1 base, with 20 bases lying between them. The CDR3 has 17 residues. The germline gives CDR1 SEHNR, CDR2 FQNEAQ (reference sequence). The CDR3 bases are TGTGCCAGCAGCGGACGGACAGATAGAACAGTCCAAGAGACCCAGTACTTC. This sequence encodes CASSGRTDRTVQETQYF.

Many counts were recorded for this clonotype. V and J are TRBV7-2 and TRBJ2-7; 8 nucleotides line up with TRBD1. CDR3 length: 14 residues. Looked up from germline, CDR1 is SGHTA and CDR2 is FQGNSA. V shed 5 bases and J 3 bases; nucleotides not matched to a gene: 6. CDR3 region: CASSQDRAYYEQYF. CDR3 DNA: TGTGCCAGCAGCCAGGACAGGGCCTACTACGAGCAGTACTTC.

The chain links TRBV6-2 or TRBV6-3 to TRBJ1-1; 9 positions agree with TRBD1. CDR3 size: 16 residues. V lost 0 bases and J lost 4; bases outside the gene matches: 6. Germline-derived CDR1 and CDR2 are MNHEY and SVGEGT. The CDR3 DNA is TGTGCCAGCAGTTACTCGCTCCCGGGACAGGGCACTGAAGCTTTCTTT. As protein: CASSYSLPGQGTEAFF.

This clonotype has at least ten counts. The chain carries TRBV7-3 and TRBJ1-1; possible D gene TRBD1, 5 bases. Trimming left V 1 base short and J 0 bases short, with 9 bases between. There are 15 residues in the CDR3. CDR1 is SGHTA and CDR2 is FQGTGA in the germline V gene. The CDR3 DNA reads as TGTGCCAGCAGCTTAAGCAGGGCGGTGAACACTGAAGCTTTCTTT. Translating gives CASSLSRAVNTEAFF.